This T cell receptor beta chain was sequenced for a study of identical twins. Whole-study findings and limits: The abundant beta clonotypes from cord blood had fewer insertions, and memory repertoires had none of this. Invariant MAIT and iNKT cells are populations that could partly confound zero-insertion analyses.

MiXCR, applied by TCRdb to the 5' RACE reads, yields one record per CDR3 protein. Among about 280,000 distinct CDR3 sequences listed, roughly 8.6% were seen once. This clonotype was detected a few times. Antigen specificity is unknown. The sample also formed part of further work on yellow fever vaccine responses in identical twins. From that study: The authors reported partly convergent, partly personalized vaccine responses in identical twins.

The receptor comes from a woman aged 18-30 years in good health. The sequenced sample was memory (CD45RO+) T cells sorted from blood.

CDR3 sequence (DNA): TGTGCCAGCAGCCAATTTACCTCCGGGACTACAGGGAATGAGCAGTTCTTC. Its translation: CASSQFTSGTTGNEQFF. The chain couples TRBV11-2 to TRBJ2-1; D perhaps matches TRBD2 (7 bases). Germline V gene data show CDR1 as SGHAT and CDR2 as FQNNGV. CDR3 length: 17 residues. V lost 5 bases and J 7 bases, leaving 24 bases between the germline ends.